This T cell receptor beta chain was retrieved from a study of blood T cells in healthy people across ages. V lost 2 bases, J lost 0 bases, and 13 bases lay in between. Germline-derived CDR1 and CDR2 are DFQATT and SNEGSKA (reference sequence). The CDR3 loop spans 15 amino acids. Primers used in a second PCR of roughly 6 to 11 cycles were a sample-barcoded 5' primer and a J-beta primer mix. A template-switch adaptor that had 12 random nucleotides put a tag on each cDNA molecule. A single record per CDR3 protein comes from TCRdb applying MiXCR to the 5' RACE reads. Of 550,000 to 750,000 distinct CDR3 sequences in the sample, roughly 20% were seen once.

V usage is TRBV20-1 and J usage is TRBJ1-2; maybe TRBD1 (6 bases). The sequenced sample consisted of blood. This TCR came from a man aged 70-80 years in good health. CDR3: CSARLPQGANYGYTF. DNA for the CDR3: TGCAGTGCTAGACTCCCACAGGGAGCTAACTATGGCTACACCTTC.